This T cell receptor beta chain was identified in a study of cytomegalovirus exposure and HLA in healthy donors. General observations from the study: A missense variant in DCLRE1C was later tied to TCR beta V- and J-gene trimming. Relative to equally common others, HLA-associated TCR beta chains showed greater clonal expansion in a later analysis. Common viral pathogens seemed, in a later analysis, to connect with several of the most significant clusters. According to an earlier analysis, most TCR beta V segments yielded productive rearrangements about 90% or about 30% of the time.

The primer mix had 60 Vbeta and 13 Jbeta primers. Clones were sequenced by immunoSEQ multiplex PCR, and TCRdb holds only the in-frame ones, with some missing. The table lists about 130,000 clones, over 75% of them singletons, with roughly 5.5% in the top ten. As for this clone: Antigen specificity is unknown.

CDR3 length equals 17 residues. The germline V gene encodes CDR1 LNHDA and CDR2 SQIVND (reference sequence). V lost 5 bases and J lost 6; bases outside the gene matches: 15. The V call is TRBV19, the J call TRBJ2-3, with TRBD1 matching 9 bases. This sequence was found in a man aged 25 to 45 in good health and CMV-seronegative. Sequences were obtained from PBMCs. CDR3 residues: CASSLLPGQGVYDTQYF. CDR3 DNA sequence: TGTGCCAGTAGTCTCCTTCCGGGACAGGGCGTGTATGATACGCAGTATTTT.